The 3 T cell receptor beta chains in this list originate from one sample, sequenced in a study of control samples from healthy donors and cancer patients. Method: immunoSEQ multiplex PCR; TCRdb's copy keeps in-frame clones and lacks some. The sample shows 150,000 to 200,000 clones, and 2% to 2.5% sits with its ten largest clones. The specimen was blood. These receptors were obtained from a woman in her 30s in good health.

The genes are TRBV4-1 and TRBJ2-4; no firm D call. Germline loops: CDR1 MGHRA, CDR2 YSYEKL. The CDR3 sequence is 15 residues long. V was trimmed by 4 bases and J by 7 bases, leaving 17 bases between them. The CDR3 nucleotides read TGCGCCAGCAGCCCCCGATCCGGTGTTAGGAACATTCAGTACTTC. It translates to CASSPRSGVRNIQYF.

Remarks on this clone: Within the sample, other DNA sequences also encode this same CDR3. This chain's CDR3 is CASSESGGYGYTF. The CDR3 DNA sequence: TGTGCCAGCAGTGAATCCGGGGGGTATGGCTACACCTTC. The chain recombines TRBV25-1 with TRBJ1-2; possibly TRBD1 for D (5 bases). The CDR3 has 13 residues. Trimming shortened V by 1 base and J by 5 bases, and 8 bases separated the two germline ends. CDR1 is MGHDK, CDR2 SYGVNS, per germline.

CDR3 protein: CASSPWQAPSYGYTF. The CDR3 DNA reads TGTGCCAGCAGCCCGTGGCAGGCACCTTCCTATGGCTACACCTTC. The chain is built from TRBV7-2 and TRBJ1-2; D is unresolved. Per the germline V gene, CDR1 is SGHTA and CDR2 is FQGNSA. CDR3 size: 15 residues. V lost 5 bases and J lost 4, with 17 bases in between.